A selection of T cell receptor beta chains follows, all from one sample in a study of tumor-infiltrating lymphocytes in primary liver carcinoma. TCRdb reprocessed the multiplex PCR reads via MiXCR and lists one record per CDR3 protein. The repertoire has about 99,000 distinct CDR3 sequences, around two thirds of them found once; the top ten carry roughly 10%. Sequencing was performed on liver tumor tissue from sampling region 5. The receptors stem from a woman aged 55-69 years with primary liver carcinoma and hepatitis B virus infection. Both conserved end residues are part of each CDR3. The D gene is left open where the match is weak. Size values are once, few and many counts, or a class for expanded clones, and some rows have none.

j_gene,v_gene,abundance,d_gene,CDR3aa,CDR3nt
TRBJ2-1,TRBV11-2,once,.,CASDSSSSYNEKFF,TGTGCCAGCGACTCTTCGAGTTCCTACAATGAGAAGTTCTTC
TRBJ1-2,TRBV28,many,TRBD1,CASSLTPGQGRGYTF,TGTGCCAGCAGTTTAACTCCGGGACAGGGTCGCGGCTACACCTTC
TRBJ2-5,TRBV5-6,few,.,CASTLRETQYF,TGTGCCAGCACCTTGCGTGAGACCCAGTACTTC
TRBJ1-5,TRBV7-8,.,.,CASSPSGRQVVQPQHF,TGTGCTAGCAGCCCATCTGGTCGACAGGTAGTACAGCCCCAGCATTTC
TRBJ1-1,TRBV4-1,.,.,CTSSRDLGEAFF,TGCACCAGCAGCCGAGACCTGGGAGAAGCTTTCTTT
TRBJ1-5,TRBV12-3/TRBV12-4,many,.,CASSLGGEQPQHF,TGTGCCAGCAGTTTAGGGGGGGAACAGCCCCAGCATTTT
TRBJ2-5,TRBV11-2,many,TRBD2,CASSTFEAGGPRETQYF,TGTGCCAGCAGCACCTTTGAGGCGGGAGGGCCTCGGGAGACCCAGTACTTC
TRBJ1-1,TRBV29-1,.,.,CSARRNRNTEAFF,TGCAGCGCTCGGCGGAACCGGAACACTGAAGCTTTCTTT
TRBJ2-2,TRBV6-5,medium-sized,.,CASRDGDRDTGELFF,TGTGCCAGCAGGGATGGGGATCGGGACACCGGGGAGCTGTTTTTT
TRBJ2-3,TRBV28,once,.,CASTIQGPDTQYF,TGTGCCAGCACTATTCAGGGTCCAGATACGCAGTATTTT
TRBJ1-2,TRBV28,.,.,CASQTGTRYGYTF,TGTGCCAGCCAAACAGGGACCCGGTATGGCTACACCTTC
TRBJ1-4,TRBV7-8,once,.,CANSMRRVTNEKLFF,TGTGCCAACAGCATGCGGAGAGTAACTAATGAAAAACTGTTTTTT
TRBJ2-1,TRBV29-1,.,.,CSVQDSYNELFF,TGCAGCGTACAAGACTCCTACAATGAACTGTTCTTC
TRBJ2-7,TRBV6-1,.,.,CASSEEDARGSYEQYF,TGTGCCAGCAGTGAAGAAGATGCCAGGGGCTCCTACGAGCAGTACTTC
TRBJ2-7,TRBV28,.,TRBD1,CASSPPDRPSYEQYF,TGTGCCAGCAGTCCCCCGGACAGGCCCTCCTACGAGCAGTACTTC
TRBJ2-3,TRBV6-2/TRBV6-3,.,TRBD2,CASRNPSGWHWSSTDTQYF,TGTGCCAGTAGAAATCCTAGCGGTTGGCATTGGTCTAGCACAGATACGCAGTATTTT
TRBJ2-4,TRBV11-2,.,.,CASSFDDWGHDIQYF,TGTGCCAGCAGCTTTGATGATTGGGGGCACGACATTCAGTACTTC
TRBJ1-1,TRBV12-3/TRBV12-4,.,.,CTSAVGAGTEAFF,TGTACCAGCGCTGTGGGGGCGGGAACTGAAGCTTTCTTT
TRBJ1-2,TRBV7-9,.,.,CASSRVEGYGYTF,TGTGCCAGCAGCCGCGTCGAGGGGTATGGCTACACCTTC
TRBJ1-1,TRBV4-1,.,.,CACSQGFRGSSFSGEAFF,TGCGCCTGCAGCCAGGGATTCCGGGGCTCCTCTTTTAGCGGCGAAGCTTTCTTT
TRBJ1-4,TRBV10-3,few,.,CAISTKGGVDEKLFF,TGTGCCATCAGTACCAAGGGGGGAGTTGATGAAAAACTGTTTTTT
TRBJ2-1,TRBV28,.,.,CATPQGRNYNEQFF,TGTGCCACCCCGCAGGGCAGGAACTACAATGAGCAGTTCTTC
TRBJ2-2,TRBV11-2,.,.,CASSLSLWGGNTGELFF,TGTGCCAGCAGCTTATCCCTGTGGGGGGGCAACACCGGGGAGCTGTTTTTT
TRBJ2-1,TRBV7-9,few,TRBD2,CASSAPRLAGNEQFF,TGTGCCAGCAGCGCCCCCCGACTAGCTGGTAATGAGCAGTTCTTC
TRBJ1-1,TRBV10-3,.,TRBD1,CAIRGTEQNTEAIF,TGTGCCATCAGGGGGACAGAACAGAACACTGAAGCTATCTTT
TRBJ1-5,TRBV6-1,once,TRBD1,CASMIRGDRGEGNSNQPQHF,TGTGCCAGCATGATACGGGGCGACAGGGGGGAGGGAAATAGCAATCAGCCCCAGCATTTT
TRBJ2-7,TRBV12-3/TRBV12-4,.,TRBD2,CAGSLTSGSYEQYF,TGTGCCGGCAGTCTGACTAGCGGGAGTTACGAGCAGTACTTC
TRBJ2-5,TRBV6-4,.,TRBD2,CASTHSGSGETQYF,TGTGCCAGCACCCATAGCGGGAGCGGAGAGACCCAGTACTTC
TRBJ2-7,TRBV28,.,.,CASSFWESTYEPYF,TGTGCCAGCAGTTTCTGGGAATCAACCTACGAGCCGTACTTT
TRBJ2-5,TRBV20-1,.,.,CSARDPAGLQETQYF,TGCAGTGCTAGAGATCCTGCAGGACTCCAAGAGACCCAGTACTTC
TRBJ1-2,TRBV6-6,.,.,CASSSGLYNYGYTF,TGTGCCAGCAGCTCGGGACTCTATAACTATGGTTACACCTTC
TRBJ1-4,TRBV11-2,.,TRBD1,CTSSWGDRRTEKLFF,TGTACCAGCAGCTGGGGGGACAGAAGGACGGAAAAACTGTTTTTT
TRBJ2-7,TRBV6-1,once,TRBD2,CASSEGTSGYEQYF,TGTGCCAGCAGTGAGGGGACTAGCGGCTATGAGCAGTACTTC
TRBJ2-1,TRBV7-9,few,TRBD2,CASSTRGLASTYNEQFF,TGTGCCAGCAGCACCCGGGGACTAGCGAGTACCTACAATGAGCAGTTCTTC
TRBJ2-2,TRBV7-8,.,TRBD2,CARSSIAGEGTGELFF,TGTGCCAGAAGCTCCATAGCGGGAGAAGGTACCGGGGAGCTGTTTTTT